What follows are 12 T cell receptor beta chains derived from one specimen sequenced in a study of blood T cell repertoires in COVID-19. Measured with immunoSEQ multiplex PCR; TCRdb has only the in-frame clones, and not every one. The sample shows approximately 130,000 clones, just under 90% of them seen only once. Sequenced: peripheral blood. All receptors derive from a woman in her 50s with acute or convalescent COVID-19.

V and J are TRBV27 and TRBJ2-1, with 9 bases identical to TRBD2. Germline V CDR1 and CDR2: MNHEY, SMNVEV (reference sequence). The V and J ends lost 6 bases and 6 bases, in that order; junction bases with no gene match: 3. The CDR3 consists of 13 residues. As DNA, the CDR3 is TGTGCCAGCAGGGGCGGGAGGGGCAATGAGCAGTTCTTC. It specifies CASRGGRGNEQFF.

The chain employs TRBV7-2 and TRBJ1-1, with D possibly being TRBD1 (6 bases). The CDR3 is made up of 14 amino acids. V lost 5 bases and J lost 5, with 15 bases in between. Germline V gene sequence: CDR1 SGHTA, CDR2 FQGNSA. CDR3 nucleotides: TGTGCCAGCAGCCAAGGGACACTTTCGACTGAAGCTTTCTTT. Encoded protein: CASSQGTLSTEAFF.

The chain recombines TRBV19 with TRBJ1-2; D is undetermined. Trimming cost V 3 bases and J 10 bases, with 18 bases left between them. Germline CDR1 reads LNHDA; CDR2 reads SQIVND (reference sequence). The CDR3 is 14 amino acids. The CDR3 spells CASSIPSSTLFYTF. DNA for the CDR3: TGTGCCAGTAGTATCCCCTCCTCGACACTCTTCTACACCTTC. Looking up the rest from reference TRBV19 and TRBJ1-2 gives the full variable domain: DGGITQSPKYLFRKEGQNVTLSCEQNLNHDAMYWYRQDPGQGLRLIYYSQIVNDFQKGDIAEGYSVSREKKESFPLTVTSAQKNPTAFYLCASSIPSSTLFYTFGSGTRLTVV.

V is TRBV5-4 and J is TRBJ2-7; 8 bases fit TRBD2. The CDR3 totals 15 residues. CDR1 SGHNT and CDR2 YYREEE come from the germline V gene (reference sequence). The V gene end was trimmed by 0 bases and the J gene end by 0 bases; junction bases not matched to a gene: 2. Written as DNA, the CDR3 is TGTGCCAGCAGCTTGGAACGGGGGGGCTCCTACGAGCAGTACTTC. Translation gives CASSLERGGSYEQYF.

V gene TRBV29-1 combines with J gene TRBJ1-2; 8 nucleotides match TRBD1. Trimming removed 6 bases from V and 1 base from J; junction bases left unmatched: 7. Germline V gives CDR1 SQVTM, CDR2 ANQGSEA. CDR3 length: 14 residues. In nucleotides, the CDR3 is TGCAGCGTCTCCGGGGACAGGATTAACTATGGCTACACCTTC. Residues: CSVSGDRINYGYTF.

This chain connects TRBV7-9 to TRBJ1-2; D uncertain. Germline assignment: CDR1 SEHNR and CDR2 FQNEAQ (reference sequence). This CDR3 has 13 residues. V lost 5 bases and J lost 4, with 11 bases in between. In DNA form, the CDR3 reads TGTGCCAGCAGCCAACGGGGATTCTATGGCTACACCTTC. Encoded protein: CASSQRGFYGYTF. The full variable domain, with the rest looked up from reference TRBV7-9 and TRBJ1-2, is DTGVSQNPRHKITKRGQNVTFRCDPISEHNRLYWYRQTLGQGPEFLTYFQNEAQLEKSRLLSDRFSAERPKGSFSTLEIQRTEQGDSAMYLCASSQRGFYGYTFGSGTRLTVV.

The chain employs TRBV9 and TRBJ2-3; 8 nucleotides align to TRBD2. CDR1 and CDR2 (germline): SGDLS, YYNGEE. The CDR3 length is 16 residues. V lost 0 bases, J lost 2 bases, and 5 bases stayed unmatched. The CDR3 nucleotides are TGTGCCAGCAGCGTAGGGGCGGGGGGCCTCACAGATACGCAGTATTTT. Translated: CASSVGAGGLTDTQYF. The full variable domain, its missing parts supplied by reference TRBV9 and TRBJ2-3, is DSGVTQTPKHLITATGQRVTLRCSPRSGDLSVYWYQQSLDQGLQFLIQYYNGEERAKGNILERFSAQQFPDLHSELNLSSLELGDSALYFCASSVGAGGLTDTQYFGPGTRLTVL.

The genes are TRBV27 and TRBJ1-1; 9 nucleotides line up with TRBD1. J was trimmed by 4 bases and V by 2 bases; bases with no gene match: 5. The germline gives CDR1 MNHEY, CDR2 SMNVEV (reference sequence). This CDR3 comprises 15 residues. Here the CDR3 reads CASSLGDRVVTEAFF. CDR3 DNA: TGTGCCAGCAGTTTAGGGGACAGGGTCGTCACTGAAGCTTTCTTT.

The V gene is TRBV5-1, the J gene TRBJ2-7; no definite D call. The CDR3 consists of 14 residues. The V end was cut by 1 base, the J end by 3 bases, with 11 bases between. In germline, CDR1 is SGHRS, CDR2 YFSETQ. CDR3 nucleotide sequence: TGCGCCAGCAGCTTGACCAGCACGGGCTACGAGCAGTACTTC. This codes for CASSLTSTGYEQYF.

The rearrangement uses TRBV5-1 and TRBJ1-1, with D possibly matching TRBD1 (6 bases). The CDR3 sequence is 16 residues long. The V gene's germline CDR1 is SGHRS and CDR2 YFSETQ. V was cut by 3 bases and J by 3 bases, with 18 bases left in between. The CDR3 DNA is TGCGCCAGCAGCTCCTTTAGGGGGAAGGATTACACTGAAGCTTTCTTT. It yields the protein CASSSFRGKDYTEAFF.

The chain couples TRBV29-1 to TRBJ2-1, with D perhaps matching TRBD1 (5 bases). The CDR3 loop spans 10 amino acids. The V end was cut by 6 bases, the J end by 5 bases, with 5 bases between. In germline, CDR1 is SQVTM, CDR2 ANQGSEA. The CDR3 DNA is TGCAGCGTGGACAACAATGAGCAGTTCTTC. Protein sequence: CSVDNNEQFF.

This chain connects TRBV24-1 to TRBJ2-5, with 13 bases that match TRBD2. Germline V gene sequence: CDR1 KGHDR, CDR2 SFDVKD. The CDR3 has 17 residues. Trimming at V came to 3 bases and at J to 5 bases, leaving 8 bases not matched to a gene. This chain's CDR3 is CATSDARLAGGHETQYF. CDR3 nucleotides: TGTGCCACCAGTGATGCGCGACTAGCGGGGGGCCACGAGACCCAGTACTTC.